These T cell receptor beta chains were read from a single sample in a study of blood T cell repertoires in COVID-19. Sequencing was performed with immunoSEQ multiplex PCR; in TCRdb, only in-frame clones are kept and a portion is missing. Of about half a million clones in the sample, 80% to 90% were seen once. Source material: peripheral blood. The receptors here all came from a human donor in a cohort sampled during active COVID-19. CDR3s include the opening cysteine and the closing phenylalanine or tryptophan. Each record gives: J gene, D gene, clone size, V gene, CDR3 DNA, CDR3 protein. A D gene is named only where the DNA matches it firmly. Some rows mark clone size as missing; the rest say once, few, many or name a class of expanded clone.

TRBJ1-1 | NA | NA | TRBV5-1 | TGCGCCAGCAGCTTGGCTAGTAACACTGAAGCTTTCTTT | CASSLASNTEAFF
TRBJ1-2 | NA | once | TRBV2 | TGTGCCAGCAGTGCGACCAGGTCGCTAACCGCGGGCTACACCTTC | CASSATRSLTAGYTF
TRBJ1-3 | TRBD1 | NA | TRBV7-2 | TGTGCCAGCAGTGTCGACAGGGGGGGTGGAAACACCATATATTTT | CASSVDRGGGNTIYF
TRBJ2-7 | TRBD1 | NA | TRBV7-2 | TGTGCCAGCAGCTTATCATCAGGGGGCCGCTCCTACGAGCAGTACTTC | CASSLSSGGRSYEQYF
TRBJ1-1 | TRBD1 | NA | TRBV27 | TGTGCCAGCAGCGCGCTGACAGGGGGAAGAGCTTTCTTT | CASSALTGGRAFF
TRBJ2-1 | TRBD1 | NA | TRBV14 | TGTGCCAGCAGCCAAGGGGGACAGGGTCGAAATGAGCAGTTCTTC | CASSQGGQGRNEQFF
TRBJ1-1 | NA | NA | TRBV30 | TGTGCCTGGAGTCCCGCGTTCACTGAAGCTTTCTTT | CAWSPAFTEAFF
TRBJ2-1 | TRBD2 | NA | TRBV19 | TGTGCCAGTAGTAGACAACTAGCGGGAGGTACTTACAATGAGCAGTTCTTC | CASSRQLAGGTYNEQFF
TRBJ2-3 | NA | NA | TRBV2 | TGTGCCAGCAGTGGGGCTCCGGGCACAGATACGCAGTATTTT | CASSGAPGTDTQYF
TRBJ1-5 | NA | NA | TRBV21-1 | TGTGCCAGCAGCAAAGGGGCGCTTGACAGGGTTTTCCACAATCAGCCCCAGCATTTT | CASSKGALDRVFHNQPQHF
TRBJ1-3 | NA | NA | TRBV2 | TGTGCCAGCAGTGGGGACAAAAGCTCTGGAAACACCATATATTTT | CASSGDKSSGNTIYF
TRBJ1-6 | NA | NA | TRBV19 | TGTGCCAGTAGTATGCAACGAACGGAGAATTCACCCCTCCACTTT | CASSMQRTENSPLHF
TRBJ1-1 | NA | NA | TRBV30 | TGTGCCTGGAGTCGTAACGCAGGGGTGAACACTGAAGCTTTCTTT | CAWSRNAGVNTEAFF
TRBJ1-2 | TRBD1 | NA | TRBV29-1 | TGCAGCGTTGAGGGGACAGGGGGCCAAACCCCATTCGGCTACACCTTC | CSVEGTGGQTPFGYTF
TRBJ2-7 | TRBD2 | once | TRBV5-1 | TGCGCCAGCAGCTTGGCCGTGGGGACTAGCGGGAGAATAAGCGAGCAGTACTTC | CASSLAVGTSGRISEQYF
TRBJ1-2 | TRBD1 | NA | TRBV5-4 | TGTGCCAGCAGCCCGACAGGGCAGAATGGCTACACCTTC | CASSPTGQNGYTF
TRBJ1-4 | NA | NA | TRBV6-5 | TGTGCCAGCAGTTACGGGGGGTTTGGCGAAAAACTGTTTTTT | CASSYGGFGEKLFF
TRBJ1-3 | TRBD1 | few | TRBV7-3 | TGTGCCAGCAGCTTGACGGGACAGGGAAGAGGAAACACCATATATTTT | CASSLTGQGRGNTIYF
TRBJ2-1 | NA | NA | TRBV15 | TGTGCCACCAGCAGAGATGGGAGCGAAGGGAGAAATGAGCAGTTCTTC | CATSRDGSEGRNEQFF
TRBJ1-2 | TRBD1 | NA | TRBV5-5 | TGTGCCAGTACCGACAGGGGGTTCTATGGCTACACCTTC | CASTDRGFYGYTF
TRBJ1-1 | TRBD1 | NA | TRBV27 | TGTGCCAGCAGCCGTATCCTACAGGGGGAGTTGAACACTGAAGCTTTCTTT | CASSRILQGELNTEAFF
TRBJ2-2 | TRBD2 | NA | TRBV11-2 | TGTGCCAGCAGCCTCCTGGGGGGGACCGGGGAGCTGTTTTTT | CASSLLGGTGELFF
TRBJ1-1 | NA | NA | TRBV11-3 | TGTGCCAGCAGCTTAGGGCTCTACACTGAAGCTTTCTTT | CASSLGLYTEAFF
TRBJ1-2 | NA | NA | TRBV11-2 | TGTGCCAGCAGCTTAGATCTCGTGGGCTGGTATGGCTACACCTTC | CASSLDLVGWYGYTF
TRBJ1-1 | TRBD1 | NA | TRBV9 | TGTGCCAGCAGCGTCATAACAGGGGGGAACACTGAAGCTTTCTTT | CASSVITGGNTEAFF
TRBJ2-7 | TRBD1 | NA | TRBV5-6 | TGTGCCAGCAGCCGAGGACAGGGGCTGTACGAGCAGTACTTC | CASSRGQGLYEQYF
TRBJ2-7 | NA | NA | TRBV11-2 | TGTGCCAGCAGCTTAGATCGGGGTCGGGGCTACGAGCAGTACTTC | CASSLDRGRGYEQYF
TRBJ2-7 | TRBD1 | NA | TRBV7-6 | TGTGCCAGCAGCTTAGCCGCCGGGACAGGTAATGGCGAGCAGTACTTC | CASSLAAGTGNGEQYF
TRBJ2-7 | TRBD2 | NA | TRBV9 | TGTGCCAGCAGCGTTAGCGGGAAAACCTACGAGCAGTACTTC | CASSVSGKTYEQYF
TRBJ2-2 | TRBD2 | NA | TRBV6-2/TRBV6-3 | TGTGCCAGCAGTCACGGGGGACTAGCGGGAGGAGCCGGGGAGCTGTTTTTT | CASSHGGLAGGAGELFF
TRBJ1-5 | NA | NA | TRBV5-1 | TGCGCCAGCAGCTTCGGGCAGGGGCGAGGGGACCAGCATTTT | CASSFGQGRGDQHF
TRBJ2-5 | NA | NA | TRBV16 | TGTGCCAGCAGCCCAATAGGGACCGGGACACCGTACTTC | CASSPIGTGTPYF
TRBJ2-3 | NA | NA | TRBV5-1 | TGCGCCAGCAGCTTGGTAGGGAGTGAGCATACGCAGTATTTT | CASSLVGSEHTQYF
TRBJ2-7 | TRBD1 | NA | TRBV7-2 | TGTGCCAGCAGCTCGGGACAGGCGACTCCCTACGAGCAGTACTTC | CASSSGQATPYEQYF
TRBJ2-7 | NA | NA | TRBV19 | TGTGCCAGTAGTAGACAGTCTTCCTACGAGCAGTACTTC | CASSRQSSYEQYF
TRBJ1-1 | TRBD1 | NA | TRBV19 | TGTGCCACCTGCCGGGACAGGGGGAACACTGAAGCTTTCTTT | CATCRDRGNTEAFF
TRBJ2-2 | TRBD2 | NA | TRBV7-9 | TGTGCCAGCAGACAGCTAGCGGCGAACACCGGGGAGCTGTTTTTT | CASRQLAANTGELFF
TRBJ2-1 | TRBD2 | NA | TRBV6-1 | TGTGCCAGCAGTGATCGGCTAGCGGGAGGTCGGGTAGCCTACAATGAGCAGTTCTTC | CASSDRLAGGRVAYNEQFF
TRBJ1-4 | NA | NA | TRBV2 | TGTGCCAGCAGTGACAGGGAAATATACGAAAAACTGTTTTTT | CASSDREIYEKLFF
TRBJ2-3 | NA | NA | TRBV28 | TGTGCCAGCAGCCTCCCCGGTCCCGTCACAGATACGCAGTATTTT | CASSLPGPVTDTQYF
TRBJ1-2 | NA | NA | TRBV19 | TGTGCCAGTAGTATAGAAGCATACAGATATGATGGCTACACCTTC | CASSIEAYRYDGYTF
TRBJ1-1 | NA | NA | TRBV9 | TGTGCCAGCAGCGTAGATCGGACAGCGAACACTGAAGCTTTCTTT | CASSVDRTANTEAFF
TRBJ1-1 | TRBD1 | NA | TRBV12-3/TRBV12-4 | TGTGCCAGCAGCGACAGGGGGGCTGAAGCTTTCTTT | CASSDRGAEAFF
TRBJ2-1 | TRBD2 | NA | TRBV5-1 | TGCGCCAGCAGCCCCCTGACTAGCGGAGCGGGGAATGAGCAGTTCTTC | CASSPLTSGAGNEQFF
TRBJ1-6 | TRBD1 | NA | TRBV10-1 | TGCGCCAGCAGTGAGATCCCGGGACAGGGCCCTAATAGGTCACCCCTCCACTTT | CASSEIPGQGPNRSPLHF
TRBJ1-1 | NA | NA | TRBV5-1 | TGCGCCAGCAGCTTGTATGGGGGCATGAACACTGAAGCTTTCTTT | CASSLYGGMNTEAFF
TRBJ2-5 | TRBD1 | NA | TRBV9 | TGTGCCAGCAGCCCGTCCGGGACAGAAAAGAAAGAGACCCAGTACTTC | CASSPSGTEKKETQYF
TRBJ2-1 | NA | NA | TRBV6-6 | TGTGCCAGCAAAAAGACTCAGTCCGATGAGCAGTTCTTC | CASKKTQSDEQFF
TRBJ2-1 | TRBD2 | NA | TRBV25-1 | TGTGCCAGCAGTGTAGCGGGAGGGCACAGCAGGTTCTTC | CASSVAGGHSRFF
TRBJ2-7 | TRBD2 | NA | TRBV19 | TGTGCCAGTAGTCATACTAGCGGGAGGCCCCACGAGCAGTACTTC | CASSHTSGRPHEQYF
TRBJ2-7 | NA | NA | TRBV7-2 | TGTGCCAGCAGCTTAGGAAGGGGGACACCCCGTCGGGCCTACGAGCAGTACTTC | CASSLGRGTPRRAYEQYF
TRBJ1-1 | NA | NA | TRBV18 | TGTGCCAGCTCACCAACTTTGGGGGGAATGAACACTGAAGCTTTCTTT | CASSPTLGGMNTEAFF
TRBJ1-2 | NA | NA | TRBV24-1 | TGTGCCACCAGTGATGCACGCTTTGAGGTTTTTGGCTACACCTTC | CATSDARFEVFGYTF